This is a list of T cell receptor beta chains from one sample in a study of vaccination effects on CD4 cells after COVID-19. Their target antigens are unknown. Assay: immunoSEQ multiplex PCR; the TCRdb copy retains only in-frame clones and omits some. The repertoire includes approximately 70,000 clones, 73% of them detected once, and around 2.1% sits in the top ten. The sequenced sample was CD4+ T cells from PBMCs cultured without peptide, obtained after COVID-19 vaccination. These receptors all stem from a human donor who received a COVID-19 vaccine. The CDR3 runs from the conserved cysteine through the conserved F or W. A D gene is named only where the DNA matches it firmly. Size is stated for part of the rows, as once, few or many counts, or as a class when the clone is expanded.

J gene,clone size,D gene,V gene,CDR3 protein
TRBJ1-4,.,TRBD1,TRBV7-6,CASSPRPGDRGIVRSTNEKLFF
TRBJ2-3,.,.,TRBV10-1,CASSEGRGTQYF
TRBJ1-4,.,.,TRBV30,CAWRGLSTNEKLFF
TRBJ2-3,.,.,TRBV2,CASRGTITQYF
TRBJ2-1,.,TRBD2,TRBV25-1,CASSRRGSYNEQFF
TRBJ1-2,.,.,TRBV27,CASSSARVQGWAGYTF
TRBJ1-2,.,.,TRBV6-1,CASSEWGYGYTF
TRBJ1-1,.,TRBD1,TRBV9,CASSEGQGTPEAFF
TRBJ1-5,.,.,TRBV25-1,CASSESGDQPQHF
TRBJ1-1,few,TRBD1,TRBV5-1,CASSLGTTGTTEAFF
TRBJ1-6,few,.,TRBV7-2,CASSLGSGGFRSPLHF
TRBJ1-1,.,.,TRBV3-1/TRBV3-2,CASSHRDARKAFF
TRBJ2-4,.,TRBD1,TRBV24-1,CATSDSEPGQGLNIQYF
TRBJ1-2,.,.,TRBV12-3/TRBV12-4,CASTPQGYYGYTF
TRBJ1-1,.,.,TRBV28,CASSRREQYTEAFF
TRBJ1-2,.,.,TRBV7-2,CASSPGMQGYGYTF
TRBJ1-2,.,.,TRBV5-1,CASSLASRSGYTF
TRBJ1-2,.,.,TRBV7-8,CASSLVAGQNYGYTF
TRBJ1-1,once,.,TRBV5-6,CASSLGRAIWDTEAFF
TRBJ1-2,.,.,TRBV5-6,CASSWGKNYGYTF
TRBJ1-5,once,.,TRBV7-2,CASSLSFLTTSNQPQHF
TRBJ2-3,.,.,TRBV7-3,CASSLSSDTQYF
TRBJ1-5,.,.,TRBV6-5,CASRRQGRNQPQHF
TRBJ2-5,.,TRBD1,TRBV29-1,CSAATGIETQYF
TRBJ1-6,once,.,TRBV2,CASSVFQPYNSPLHF
TRBJ1-1,.,.,TRBV6-5,CASRVHPVSEAFF
TRBJ2-2,.,.,TRBV6-5,CASGEKNTGELFF
TRBJ1-2,few,.,TRBV10-2,CASSESGWYGYTF
TRBJ1-2,.,TRBD1,TRBV27,CASSARDRASLGYGYTF
TRBJ1-2,few,TRBD1,TRBV6-6,CASRTDRVYGYTF
TRBJ2-1,few,.,TRBV7-7,CASSWAGANEQFF
TRBJ1-4,.,TRBD1,TRBV6-6,CASSKMTGGEKLFF
TRBJ1-1,.,.,TRBV6-5,CASSRPSGRRTEAFF